This T cell receptor (beta chain) was sequenced for a study of blood T cell repertoires in COVID-19. Using immunoSEQ multiplex PCR, the repertoire was profiled, and TCRdb retains in-frame clones only, with some absent. Seen here are under 20,000 clones, approximately 84% observed once, and the top ten hold just over 9%. This sequence originates from a human donor in a cohort sampled during active COVID-19. Sequencing was done on a sample of peripheral blood.

The CDR3 bases are TGTGCCAGCAGTTCTAGGCCGAGCACTGGAAACACCATATATTTT. It encodes CASSSRPSTGNTIYF. The chain is built from TRBV28 and TRBJ1-3; D is undetermined. Germline lookup yields CDR1 MDHEN and CDR2 SYDVKM. The germline V and J ends were trimmed by 4 bases and 2 bases, with 12 bases remaining between them. This CDR3 has 15 residues.